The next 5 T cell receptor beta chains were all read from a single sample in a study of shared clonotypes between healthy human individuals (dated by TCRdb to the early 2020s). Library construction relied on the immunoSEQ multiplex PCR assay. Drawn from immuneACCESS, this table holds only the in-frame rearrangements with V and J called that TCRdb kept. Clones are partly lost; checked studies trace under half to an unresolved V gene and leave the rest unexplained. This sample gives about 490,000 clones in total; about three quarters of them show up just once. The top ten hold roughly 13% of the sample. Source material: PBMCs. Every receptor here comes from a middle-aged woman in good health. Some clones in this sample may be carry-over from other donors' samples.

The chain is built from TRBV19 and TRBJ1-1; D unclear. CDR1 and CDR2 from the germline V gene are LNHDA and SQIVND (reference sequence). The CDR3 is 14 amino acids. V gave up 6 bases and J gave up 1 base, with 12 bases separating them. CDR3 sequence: CASRTGFTNTEAFF. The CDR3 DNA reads TGTGCCAGTAGAACCGGGTTCACGAACACTGAAGCTTTCTTT.

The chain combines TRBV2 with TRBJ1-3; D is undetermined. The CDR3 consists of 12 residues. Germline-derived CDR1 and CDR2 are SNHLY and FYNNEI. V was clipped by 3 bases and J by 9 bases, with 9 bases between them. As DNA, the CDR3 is TGTGCCAGCAGTGATCCGTATGGCACCATATATTTT. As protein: CASSDPYGTIYF.

The chain's CDR3 is CASSRGQGNTDTQYF. The DNA for the CDR3 is TGTGCCAGCAGCAGGGGACAGGGGAACACAGATACGCAGTATTTT. The chain is built from TRBV5-4 and TRBJ2-3; 10 bases are a match to TRBD1. V shed 4 bases, J shed 2 bases, and the junction held 4 bases outside the gene matches. This CDR3 comprises 15 residues. Germline lookup yields CDR1 SGHNT and CDR2 YYREEE (reference sequence).

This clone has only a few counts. CDR3 loop: CASSQQETSTDTQYF. CDR3 nucleotide sequence: TGTGCCAGCAGCCAGCAAGAGACTAGCACAGATACGCAGTATTTT. The rearrangement uses TRBV4-2 and TRBJ2-3; D is uncertain. CDR3 length: 15 residues. From germline, CDR1 is LGHNA and CDR2 YNFKEQ. The V gene lost 3 bases and the J gene lost 0 bases, with 10 bases spanning the gap.

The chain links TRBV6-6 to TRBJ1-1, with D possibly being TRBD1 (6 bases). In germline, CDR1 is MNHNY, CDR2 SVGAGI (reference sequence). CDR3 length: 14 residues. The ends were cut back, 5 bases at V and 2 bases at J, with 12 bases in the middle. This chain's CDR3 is CASSLATGNTEAFF. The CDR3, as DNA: TGTGCCAGCAGTCTAGCGACAGGCAACACTGAAGCTTTCTTT.